The entry below gives a single TCR beta chain sequence along with its context. These data come from a study of T cell responses to AZD1222 COVID-19 vaccine. Method: immunoSEQ multiplex PCR; TCRdb's copy keeps in-frame clones and lacks some. The table records 120,000 or so clones, 70% to 90% of them present only once. There are 15 residues in the CDR3. V shed 0 bases and J 4 bases; nucleotides not matched to a gene: 4. Germline assignment: CDR1 MGHRA and CDR2 YSYEKL. The chain combines TRBV4-1 with TRBJ1-1, with TRBD1 matching over 8 bases. This TCR derives from an adult in good health. The specimen was peripheral blood, collected on day 0 of AZD1222 vaccination. The CDR3 region is CASSQEPQGVTEAFF. CDR3 DNA sequence: TGCGCCAGCAGCCAAGAGCCACAGGGGGTCACTGAAGCTTTCTTT.